This T cell receptor beta chain stems from a study of shared clonotypes between healthy human individuals (dated by TCRdb to 2020 to 2021). For context, the study as a whole: Two women and a few men aged 18 to 49 years were included in the cohort. For each donor, CD4 naive and CD4 memory were each given three plates, CD8 naive was given two plates, and CD8 memory was given one plate. The study deeply sequenced blood TCR repertoires of about five healthy adults to estimate repertoire size and the extent of clonotype sharing between individuals. Libraries were prepared and TCR repertoires were sequenced by different laboratories using diverse techniques, in order to increase sequencing depth and limit assay-specific biases. Leukapheresis yielded between about 0.8 and 9.5 billion PBMCs per donor. General conclusions and limits of the study: Even with the large sequencing depth, rarefaction of the sorted-subset datasets indicated that sequencing was incomplete. Because the study included a small number of donors, the genetic and exposure-history diversity represented was limited. Pairwise subsampling led to the expectation that sequencing depth would affect the degree of clonotype sharing among donors. Sampling was restricted to blood, and TCR repertoires in tissues likely differ from the TCR repertoires found in blood. Naive subsets generally had larger estimated clonotype richness than memory subsets did. Higher generation probabilities were observed for clonotypes shared by all four sorted-subset donors than for non-shared clonotypes. When a handful of donors were compared, the shared fraction of clonotypes was about 5.5% for naive CD4, about 4% for naive CD8, 2.3% for memory CD4, and around 0.37% for memory CD8.

The CDR3 runs 15 amino acids, cysteine and phenylalanine included. Just the 45-base CDR3 DNA is kept, in frame starting at base 1. Trimming at the junction amounts to 2 bases on V and 3 bases on J, and the germline ends lie 15 bases apart. Taken from the germline V gene, the CDR1 and CDR2 loops are SGDLS and YYNGEE. Details on this clone: Its cognate antigen has yet to be identified. Base qualities are not at hand, and no much larger clone is one base apart. Different DNA sequences within this sample yield the same CDR3.

Using the deep immunoSEQ assay, TCR CDR3 regions were amplified from genomic DNA by multiplex PCR. For each cell subset, the extracted genomic DNA was distributed evenly across all wells of several immunoSEQ 96-well plates, and each plate served as one replicate. Each replicate PCR for sorted subsets received approximately 200 ng genomic DNA, equal to roughly 29,000 T cell genomes. The purified libraries were quantified using a Qubit 3.0 fluorometer, sized with a Bioanalyzer 2100, and then quantified again using the KAPA Library Quantification kit. Every immunoSEQ 96-well plate was sequenced on a separate single-read 150-cycle Illumina NextSeq 550 flow cell. Per the source publication's procedure: Because only junctional sequences without quality scores were contained in the immunoSEQ output, filtering matching that applied to full-length reads could not be performed. Sequences were annotated with PyIR, a Python wrapper for IgBLAST v1.9, and V/J genes and CDR3 were assigned using IMGT germline references. Reads were removed for weak V/J assignments (E-value above 1e-6), missing CDR3, stop codons, out-of-frame junctions, or ambiguous translated residues. A V3J clonotype was defined by an identical inferred V gene, J gene, and CDR3 amino acid sequence. To compute the percentage overlap between repertoires, the number of shared unique clonotypes was divided by the size of the smaller repertoire. Repertoire richness was assessed with RTK rarefaction, the Chao1 estimator, and Recon v2.1 estimates of unobserved clonotypes. For all TCRbeta clonotypes obtained by the gDNA method from four donors, generation probabilities were computed with OLGA. Entries here come from immuneACCESS through TCRdb and include only in-frame sequences with V and J called. Some clones fail to appear in such tables; in the studies checked, an unresolved V gene covers under half of the shortfall, and the cause of the remainder is unknown. That table is the source of V, J and clone size, and D and trimming were worked out from the DNA. This sample is represented by about 2.2 million clones; around 93% of them were singletons. The ten largest clones represent under 2% of the sample.

CD8 naive samples consisted of CD45RO-negative cells that were positively selected for CCR7, yielding a CD45RA+CCR7+ population without TemRA cells. Healthy HIV-negative adults with no recently reported acute infections or vaccinations were included as donors. All donors were Caucasian adults living in Nashville, Tennessee, USA. After blood collection by leukapheresis, PBMCs were isolated using Ficoll-Histopaque density gradient centrifugation and then cryopreserved in the vapor phase of liquid nitrogen. Analytical flow cytometry was used to check the purity and quantity of each magnetically sorted T cell population. From each sorted fraction, genomic DNA was isolated and quantified by UV absorbance on a Nanodrop 2000c.

What was sequenced was naive CD8+ T cells from PBMCs. Taken with the paper, the label for cell subset or site translates to: CD45RA+CCR7+. In this chain, TRBV9 is recombined with TRBJ2-7; the D gene assignment is perhaps TRBD1 or TRBD2, with each matching 5 bases. The clonotype comes from a man aged 18 to 35 in good health. Some clones in this sample may be carry-over from other donors' samples. CDR3 reads: CASSVGPGAGYEQYF. Read as DNA, the sequence is TGTGCCAGCAGCGTGGGACCTGGGGCTGGCTACGAGCAGTACTTC.